These 14 T cell receptor beta chains originate from one sample sequenced in a study of PD-1 blockade in mismatch repair-deficient tumors. TCRdb keeps only in-frame clones here, not all; method: immunoSEQ multiplex PCR. The sample records about 34,000 clones, approximately 80% being singletons. Here the sequenced sample was PBMCs, taken 6 to 7 weeks after starting pembrolizumab. These receptors all come from an adult with mismatch repair-deficient cancer.

This chain uses TRBV29-1 with TRBJ2-3; TRBD2 aligns across 10 bases. Germline lookup yields CDR1 SQVTM and CDR2 ANQGSEA. The V and J ends lost 7 bases and 3 bases, in that order; junction bases with no gene match: 10. This CDR3 contains 15 residues. The CDR3 sequence is CSASPSGSGTDTQYF. CDR3 bases: TGCAGCGCTTCCCCTAGCGGGAGTGGGACAGATACGCAGTATTTT.

The J gene is TRBJ1-1, the V gene TRBV7-8, with D maybe TRBD1 (5 bases). CDR3 length equals 16 residues. V was clipped by 5 bases and J by 2 bases, with 18 bases between them. Germline V lookup: CDR1 SGHVS, CDR2 FQNEAQ. The CDR3 protein is CASSPLGGGTNTEAFF. The CDR3 DNA is TGTGCCAGCAGCCCCCTAGGTGGGGGGACTAACACTGAAGCTTTCTTT.

The rearrangement links TRBV14 to TRBJ1-2; the match to TRBD1 covers 7 bases. The germline V gene encodes CDR1 SGHDN and CDR2 FVKESK. This CDR3 spans 14 amino acids. J was trimmed by 6 bases and V by 0 bases; bases with no gene match: 4. CDR3 sequence: CASSQEVRGDGYTF. The CDR3 nucleotides are TGTGCCAGCAGCCAAGAAGTCAGGGGGGATGGCTACACCTTC.

The chain uses TRBV7-6 and TRBJ2-1; 9 bases are a match to TRBD2. CDR1 and CDR2 from the germline V gene are SGHVS and FNYEAQ. Unmatched junction bases numbered 8, after V lost 5 bases and J lost 9 bases. The CDR3 totals 14 residues. In nucleotides, the CDR3 is TGTGCCAGCAGCATTGTAGCGGGAGTTGGTGAGCAGTTCTTC. Its protein product is CASSIVAGVGEQFF.

The chain uses TRBV25-1 and TRBJ2-3, with 8 bases aligning to TRBD1. The V and J ends lost 3 bases and 3 bases, in that order; junction bases with no gene match: 5. The germline V gene encodes CDR1 MGHDK and CDR2 SYGVNS. CDR3 length: 15 amino acids. CDR3 in amino acids: CASSDTGGATDTQYF. The CDR3 DNA reads as TGTGCCAGCAGTGACACAGGGGGTGCAACAGATACGCAGTATTTT.

The chain uses TRBV28 and TRBJ1-5; 8 nucleotides agree with TRBD1. Germline V gene data show CDR1 as MDHEN and CDR2 as SYDVKM. CDR3 size: 20 residues. The junction had 19 bases not matched to a gene; V was cut back by 6 bases and J by 0 bases. This CDR3 is CASSEGTGTLTPYSNQPQHF. CDR3 coding DNA: TGTGCCAGCAGCGAGGGGACAGGTACCCTCACGCCCTATAGCAATCAGCCCCAGCATTTT.

The chain couples TRBV7-3 to TRBJ2-7, with 14 positions matching TRBD2. The CDR3 spans 18 residues. Germline-derived CDR1 and CDR2 are SGHTA and FQGTGA. V trimming: 2 bases; J trimming: 2 bases; junction bases outside the gene matches: 8. CDR3 nucleotides: TGTGCCAGCAGCTTACGGGGGGGACTAGCGGGAGTCCCCTACGAGCAGTACTTC. Translated: CASSLRGGLAGVPYEQYF.

This sequence joins TRBV7-3 and TRBJ2-1, with 9 bases fitting TRBD2. The CDR3 spans 15 residues. Losses at the gene ends were 2 bases for V and 8 bases for J; bases not matched to a gene: 7. Per the germline V gene, CDR1 is SGHTA and CDR2 is FQGTGA. CDR3 residues: CASSLGGLAPDEQFF. The CDR3 DNA is TGTGCCAGCAGCTTAGGGGGACTAGCTCCCGATGAGCAGTTCTTC. Complete variable domain (other parts from reference TRBV7-3 and TRBJ2-1): GAGVSQTPSNKVTEKGKYVELRCDPISGHTALYWYRQSLGQGPEFLIYFQGTGAADDSGLPNDRFFAVRPEGSVSTLKIQRTERGDSAVYLCASSLGGLAPDEQFFGPGTRLTVL.

Only one count was recorded for this clone. The rearrangement joins TRBV5-1 to TRBJ2-2; TRBD1 agrees at 12 bases. The CDR3 is made up of 17 amino acids. The germline V gene has CDR1 SGHRS and CDR2 YFSETQ. V lost 3 bases, J lost 5 bases, and 8 bases stayed unmatched. CDR3 nucleotide sequence: TGCGCCAGCAGCTGGGGACAGGGGGCCGAAATAACCGGGGAGCTGTTTTTT. Its protein product is CASSWGQGAEITGELFF.

This chain joins TRBV5-6 and TRBJ2-5; D perhaps matches TRBD2 (6 bases). Germline-derived CDR1 and CDR2 are SGHDT and YYEEEE. The CDR3 is made up of 16 amino acids. The ends were cut back, 4 bases at V and 2 bases at J, with 18 bases in the middle. The CDR3 loop is CASSENPLAPQETQYF. The DNA for the CDR3 is TGTGCCAGCAGCGAAAACCCCCTAGCGCCTCAAGAGACCCAGTACTTC.

The chain links TRBV11-3 to TRBJ2-1, with D possibly being TRBD2 (6 bases). CDR3 length equals 15 residues. The V end was cut by 2 bases, the J end by 8 bases, with 16 bases between. CDR1 is SGHNT, CDR2 YENEEA, per germline. Written as DNA, the CDR3 is TGTGCCAGCAGCTTATGGGGCCGGCGGGATGATGAGCAGTTCTTC. It is translated as CASSLWGRRDDEQFF.

This chain connects TRBV6-5 to TRBJ1-1; possibly TRBD1 for D (6 bases). This CDR3 comprises 15 residues. Trimming left V 2 bases short and J 7 bases short, with 17 bases between. CDR1 and CDR2 (germline): MNHEY, SVGAGI. The CDR3 loop reads CASSYLEQGFREAFF. CDR3 bases: TGTGCCAGCAGTTACCTGGAACAGGGCTTCCGTGAAGCTTTCTTT.

The chain has TRBV9 and TRBJ2-5; TRBD2 matches at 9 bases. This CDR3 has 15 residues. V shed 0 bases, J shed 4 bases, and the junction held 4 bases outside the gene matches. Germline-derived CDR1 and CDR2 are SGDLS and YYNGEE. CDR3 sequence (DNA): TGTGCCAGCAGCGTAGGATTAGCGGGAGTAGAGACCCAGTACTTC. This sequence encodes CASSVGLAGVETQYF.

CDR3 amino acids: CASTSSGTGLSPLHF. CDR3 nucleotide sequence: TGTGCCAGCACCTCGTCCGGGACAGGGCTTTCACCCCTCCACTTT. This chain links TRBV5-4 with TRBJ1-6, with 9 positions matching TRBD1. The junction had 10 bases not matched to a gene; V was cut back by 6 bases and J by 9 bases. The CDR3 contains 15 residues. Germline V lookup: CDR1 SGHNT, CDR2 YYREEE (reference sequence).